The rows below give T cell receptor beta chains drawn from one sample of a study of T cell changes during pregnancy in multiple sclerosis. Clones were read by immunoSEQ multiplex PCR, and TCRdb kept only the in-frame ones, dropping some. Of some 67,000 clones listed, around 90% are singletons. The sample was peripheral blood, taken in the first trimester of pregnancy. These receptors were taken from a female donor with multiple sclerosis, enrolled in a pregnancy study. Both conserved end residues are part of each CDR3. The order of the fields is D gene, J gene, clone size, V gene, CDR3 DNA, CDR3 protein. D genes are given only for firm matches. Only part of the rows carry a size: once, few, many, or a class if the clone is expanded.

>TRBD1|TRBJ1-2|.|TRBV11-1
TGTGCCAGCAGCACGGGACAGTTGGTTGGCTACACCTTC
CASSTGQLVGYTF
>.|TRBJ1-1|.|TRBV6-1
TGTGCCAGCAGTGAGGGACGGACAGTTCTGAACACTGAAGCTTTCTTT
CASSEGRTVLNTEAFF
>.|TRBJ1-1|.|TRBV4-1
TGCGCCAGCAGCCAAGGTGGGCTGCTGAACACTGAAGCTTTCTTT
CASSQGGLLNTEAFF
>TRBD2|TRBJ2-1|.|TRBV15
TGTGCCACCAGCAGAGAGGTGCCCACTAGCGGGAGAGATAATGAGCAGTTCTTC
CATSREVPTSGRDNEQFF
>.|TRBJ2-2|.|TRBV6-5
TGTGCCAGCAGTTATTACAGTCAAACCGGGGAGCTGTTTTTT
CASSYYSQTGELFF
>TRBD2|TRBJ2-7|.|TRBV28
TGTGCCAGCAGTCGACAGCGACTAGCGGGCGGCGAGCAGTACTTC
CASSRQRLAGGEQYF
>.|TRBJ1-5|.|TRBV19
TGTGCCAGTAGCCGGAGAACCTATACCAATCAGCCCCAGCATTTT
CASSRRTYTNQPQHF
>TRBD1|TRBJ2-3|.|TRBV30
TGTGCCTGGAGTTTCTACAGGGGTGGTAGCACAGATACGCAGTATTTT
CAWSFYRGGSTDTQYF
>TRBD1|TRBJ1-2|.|TRBV30
TGTGCCTGGACCCCCGGGACAGGGCGGAATGGCTACACCTTC
CAWTPGTGRNGYTF
>.|TRBJ1-1|.|TRBV11-2
TGTGCCAGCAGCTTCAGGGCCCTAGGAAGGCTTAACACTGAAGCTTTCTTT
CASSFRALGRLNTEAFF
>TRBD1|TRBJ1-2|.|TRBV5-6
TGTGCCAGCAGCCTCCAAGACAGGGGGGTCCACACCTTC
CASSLQDRGVHTF
>.|TRBJ1-1|once|TRBV10-1
TGCGCCAGCCTCAACACTGAAGCTTTCTTT
CASLNTEAFF
>.|TRBJ1-3|.|TRBV7-9
TGTGCCAGCAGCTTAGCGGGGGGAATAATTCTTGGAAACACCATATATTTT
CASSLAGGIILGNTIYF
>TRBD2|TRBJ2-1|.|TRBV6-4
TGTGCCAGCAGTGACTCAACTAGCGGGAGTTTCACTGAGCAGTTCTTC
CASSDSTSGSFTEQFF
>TRBD1|TRBJ1-2|.|TRBV30
TGTGCCTGGAGTGCGGACAGGGGGGAGAGTGGCTACACCTTC
CAWSADRGESGYTF
>TRBD1|TRBJ2-5|.|TRBV7-9
TGTGCCAGCAGCTTAGGGTGGGACAGCCAAGAGACCCAGTACTTC
CASSLGWDSQETQYF
>.|TRBJ1-2|.|TRBV27
TGTGCCAGCAGTTTCGGGGGAGCTTACACCTTC
CASSFGGAYTF
>TRBD2|TRBJ2-5|.|TRBV11-2
TGTGCCAGCAGCCCCGGGGGGTCAGGGACCGGAGAGACCCAGTACTTC
CASSPGGSGTGETQYF
>TRBD1|TRBJ1-3|.|TRBV6-5
TGTGCCAGCAGTTCAAGCTTGACAGGGACTGGAAACACCATATATTTT
CASSSSLTGTGNTIYF
>TRBD2|TRBJ2-1|.|TRBV5-1
TGCGCCAGCAGCGCGGGGGGACTAGAGGAGCAGTTCTTC
CASSAGGLEEQFF
>.|TRBJ1-5|.|TRBV27
TGTGCCAGCAGTTTAAGGGTGGGGGCCGGCAATCAGCCCCAGCATTTT
CASSLRVGAGNQPQHF
>.|TRBJ2-1|once|TRBV7-8
TGTGCCAGCAGCTTAAACAACTACAATGAGCAGTTCTTC
CASSLNNYNEQFF
>TRBD2|TRBJ2-3|.|TRBV2
TGTGCCAGCAGTGGGGGACTAGCGGGCCCAAGCATGCAGTATTTT
CASSGGLAGPSMQYF